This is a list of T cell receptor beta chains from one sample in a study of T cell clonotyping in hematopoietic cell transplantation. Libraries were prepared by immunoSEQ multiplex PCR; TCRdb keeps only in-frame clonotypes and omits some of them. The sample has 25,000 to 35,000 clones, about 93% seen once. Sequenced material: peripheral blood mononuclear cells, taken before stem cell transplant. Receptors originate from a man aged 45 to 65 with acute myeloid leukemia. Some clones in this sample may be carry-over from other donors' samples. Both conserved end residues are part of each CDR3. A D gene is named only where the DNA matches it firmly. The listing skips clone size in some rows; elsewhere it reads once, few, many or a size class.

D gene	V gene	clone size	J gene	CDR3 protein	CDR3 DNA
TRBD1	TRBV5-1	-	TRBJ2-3	CASSLGATGPEADTQYF	TGCGCCAGCAGCTTGGGGGCGACAGGGCCAGAGGCGGATACGCAGTATTTT
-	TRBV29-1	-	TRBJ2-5	CSVLFFSRAQETQYF	TGCAGCGTTTTATTTTTTAGCCGGGCCCAAGAGACCCAGTACTTC
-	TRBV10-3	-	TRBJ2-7	CAISVGSSSYEQYF	TGTGCCATCAGTGTGGGGTCCAGCTCCTACGAGCAGTACTTC
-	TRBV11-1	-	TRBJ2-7	CASSSLGGGEQYF	TGTGCCAGCAGCAGCCTTGGGGGAGGCGAGCAGTACTTC
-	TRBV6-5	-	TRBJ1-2	CASSYSRGNIDGYTF	TGTGCCAGCAGTTACTCGAGGGGGAATATCGATGGCTACACCTTC
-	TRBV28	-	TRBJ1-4	CASSSPRRATNEKLFF	TGTGCCAGCAGTTCCCCTAGGCGGGCTACTAATGAAAAACTGTTTTTT
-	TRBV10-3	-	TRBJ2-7	CAISESFVAAIQYF	TGTGCCATCAGTGAGTCTTTCGTAGCGGCCATCCAGTACTTC
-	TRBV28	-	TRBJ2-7	CASSLWDSLEQYF	TGTGCCAGCAGTTTATGGGACTCCCTCGAGCAGTACTTC
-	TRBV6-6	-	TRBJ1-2	CASSPARGYTF	TGTGCCAGCAGTCCGGCCCGTGGCTACACCTTC
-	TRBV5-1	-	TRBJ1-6	CASSIAPGSFNNSPLHF	TGCGCCAGCAGCATAGCTCCTGGGAGTTTCAATAATTCACCCCTCCACTTT
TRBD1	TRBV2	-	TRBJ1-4	CASSLDRGNEKLFF	TGTGCCAGCAGCTTGGACAGGGGTAATGAAAAACTGTTTTTT
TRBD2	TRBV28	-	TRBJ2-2	CASSLPGLAGTGELFF	TGTGCCAGCAGTTTACCAGGACTAGCGGGAACCGGGGAGCTGTTTTTT
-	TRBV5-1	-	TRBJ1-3	CASKGGGNTIYF	TGCGCCAGCAAGGGCGGAGGAAACACCATATATTTT
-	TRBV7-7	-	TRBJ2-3	CASSLGPVGGTDTQYF	TGTGCCAGCAGCTTAGGTCCGGTTGGGGGCACAGATACGCAGTATTTT
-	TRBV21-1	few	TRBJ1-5	CASSKDEGNQPQHF	TGTGCCAGCAGCAAAGATGAGGGCAATCAGCCCCAGCATTTT
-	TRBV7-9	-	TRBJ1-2	CASSQQTALGGYTF	TGTGCCAGCAGCCAACAGACAGCTCTAGGAGGCTACACCTTC
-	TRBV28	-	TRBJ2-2	CASSSRARRRTGELFF	TGTGCCAGCAGTTCCCGGGCCAGAAGGCGCACCGGGGAGCTGTTTTTT
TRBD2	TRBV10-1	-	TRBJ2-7	CASSEWVAGGYEQYF	TGCGCCAGCAGTGAGTGGGTAGCGGGAGGCTACGAGCAGTACTTC
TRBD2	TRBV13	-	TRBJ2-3	CASSLSTSGPDTQYF	TGTGCCAGCAGCTTAAGTACTAGCGGCCCAGATACGCAGTATTTT
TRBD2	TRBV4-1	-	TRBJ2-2	CASSLPGTSGITGELFF	TGCGCCAGCAGCCTACCCGGGACTAGCGGGATTACCGGGGAGCTGTTTTTT